This entry concerns a single TCR beta chain. These data come from a study of blood T cell repertoires in COVID-19. Study-wide background: COVID-19 samples from acute and convalescent phases originated in the United States, Italy and Spain. In each case, the material was cDNA or gDNA derived from T cells, B-cell-depleted T cells, or PBMCs.

Enrolled during active infection, Seattle patients were then followed longitudinally. In the study's own analysis: It was from reference gene primer amplification that nucleated cell counts were estimated. TCRdb keeps only in-frame clones here, not all; method: immunoSEQ multiplex PCR. That table furnishes V, J and clone size, whereas the DNA furnished D and trimming. This sample yields around 430,000 clones, of which 88% are seen a single time; roughly 12% belongs to the top ten. From germline, CDR1 is MNHEY and CDR2 SVGAGI. V was shortened by 4 bases and J by 6 bases, with 9 bases between the two germline ends. The CDR3 sequence is 13 residues long.

The rearrangement links TRBV6-5 to TRBJ1-4, with TRBD1 as a possible D gene (6 bases). The sequenced sample was peripheral blood. This TCR was recovered from a woman aged 45-65 years with COVID-19, enrolled during active disease. The CDR3: CASSSGDYEKLFF. CDR3 nucleotide sequence: TGTGCCAGCAGTTCAGGGGATTATGAAAAACTGTTTTTT.